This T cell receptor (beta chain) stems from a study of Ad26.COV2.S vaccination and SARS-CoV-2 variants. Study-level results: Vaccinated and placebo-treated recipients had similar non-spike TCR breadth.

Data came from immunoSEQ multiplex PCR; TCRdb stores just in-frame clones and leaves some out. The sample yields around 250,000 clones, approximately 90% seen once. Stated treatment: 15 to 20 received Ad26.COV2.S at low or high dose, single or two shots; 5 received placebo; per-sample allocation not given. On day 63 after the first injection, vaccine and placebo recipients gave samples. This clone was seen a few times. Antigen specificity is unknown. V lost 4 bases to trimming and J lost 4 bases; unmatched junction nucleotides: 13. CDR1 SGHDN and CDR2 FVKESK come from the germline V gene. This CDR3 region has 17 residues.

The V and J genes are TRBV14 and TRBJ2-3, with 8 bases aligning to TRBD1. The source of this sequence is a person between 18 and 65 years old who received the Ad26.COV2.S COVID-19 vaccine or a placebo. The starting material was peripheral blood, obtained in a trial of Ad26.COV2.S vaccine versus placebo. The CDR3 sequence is CASSPMGQGAVADTQYF. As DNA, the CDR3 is TGTGCCAGCAGCCCCATGGGGCAGGGGGCGGTCGCAGATACGCAGTATTTT.